The text below deals with one T cell receptor beta chain. Antigen: not known. The data were taken from a study of blood T cells in healthy people across ages. The study, taken as a whole, reports: Fewer expanded clones and more diversity marked long-lived versus aged donors. Strong correlation existed between TCR beta diversity and naive T cell percentage.

Trimming shortened V by 3 bases and J by 1 base, and 6 bases separated the two germline ends. Germline lookup yields CDR1 SGHTA and CDR2 FQGNSA. The CDR3 totals 13 residues. No fewer than 5.5 micrograms of total RNA were isolated from every sample. A J-beta primer mix and a sample-barcoded 5' primer were used in a second PCR of about 7 to 12 cycles. Each cDNA molecule was tagged by a template-switch adaptor with 12 random nucleotides. TCRdb ran MiXCR on the 5' RACE reads and lists one entry per CDR3 protein. The sample shows about 1.4 million distinct CDR3 sequences, roughly 60% of them seen only once.

The source is a man between 18 and 29 years old in good health. The specimen sequenced was blood. J is TRBJ2-5 and V is TRBV7-2, with D uncertain. In DNA, the CDR3 is TGTGCCAGCAGCTTTACTATCCAAGAGACCCAGTACTTC. This encodes CASSFTIQETQYF.